In this sample, the clone carrying this T cell receptor beta chain turned up a few times. CDR3 length equals 17 residues. J lost 4 bases, V lost 4 bases, and 10 bases had no gene match. Germline assignment: CDR1 SGHRS and CDR2 YFSETQ. This sample was taken from a study of blood T cell repertoires in COVID-19. TCRdb's table, derived via immunoSEQ multiplex PCR, lists solely in-frame clones and lacks some. Seen here are under 200,000 clones, roughly 90% observed once, and the top ten hold 6.5% to 9.5%. This clonotype was sampled from a woman younger than 30 who had recovered from COVID-19. The sample consisted of PBMCs or T cells enriched from blood (not recorded which). The chain combines TRBV5-1 with TRBJ2-3; 12 nucleotides align to TRBD2. The CDR3 reads CASSQPPSGGGADTQYF. The CDR3 DNA follows: TGCGCCAGCAGCCAACCCCCTAGCGGGGGGGGCGCAGATACGCAGTATTTT. Filled out from reference TRBV5-1 and TRBJ2-3, the complete variable domain reads KAGVTQTPRYLIKTRGQQVTLSCSPISGHRSVSWYQQTPGQGLQFLFEYFSETQRNKGNFPGRFSGRQFSNSRSEMNVSTLELGDSALYLCASSQPPSGGGADTQYFGPGTRLTVL.